The present TCR beta chain was sequenced within a study of cytomegalovirus exposure and HLA in healthy donors. With 60 Vbeta and 13 Jbeta primers, the PCR was carried out. TCRdb's table, derived via immunoSEQ multiplex PCR, lists solely in-frame clones and lacks some. This sample has around 120,000 clones; roughly four fifths occur once, and the top ten carry around 1.2%. Regarding this clone: The antigen remains undetermined.

General study points: Cytomegalovirus status was reportedly diagnosed by the classifier with high sensitivity and specificity. HLA alleles showed associations with around 15,000 TCR beta sequences in a later analysis, at a 0.05 false discovery rate. One cluster of highly shared sequence variants probably arose as a sequencing artifact. In an earlier analysis, most TCR beta V segments were productive about 87% or about 30% of the time.

After removal of 5 bases from V and 6 bases from J, the junction contained 10 bases not matched to a gene. CDR3 length: 15 amino acids. Germline V gene lookup returns CDR1 SGHDT and CDR2 YYEEEE. The sequence was obtained from a girl aged 2 to 9 in good health and CMV-seronegative. This chain connects TRBV5-6 to TRBJ1-1, with 10 bases fitting TRBD1. Sequenced: PBMCs. DNA for the CDR3: TGTGCCAGCAGTTCGACAGGGGGCGCTGGGCCTGAAGCTTTCTTT. Its protein product is CASSSTGGAGPEAFF.